The 12 T cell receptor beta chains below were found in one sample sequenced in a study of molecular identifiers for immune sequencing clone quantification. TCRdb re-called the PCR reads through MiXCR, storing one row per CDR3 protein. The repertoire holds about half a million distinct CDR3 sequences, with about 25% as singletons. The material sequenced was naive CD8+ T cells from blood, with Jurkat cell RNA spiked in. The sample's subset: FACS-sorted CD8+CD4-CCR7+CD45RA+ naive T cells. The receptor set was obtained from a human donor in good health. Some libraries in this study had Jurkat cell RNA spiked in.

V gene TRBV11-2 combines with J gene TRBJ2-7; D call uncertain. Germline CDR1 and CDR2: SGHAT and FQNNGV. The CDR3 runs 14 residues. Trimming removed 5 bases at V and 3 bases at J, with 14 bases between. The DNA of the CDR3 is TGTGCCAGCAGCGACGCGCACAGCCACTACGAGCAGTACTTC. It specifies CASSDAHSHYEQYF.

This clonotype was detected only a few times. V is TRBV7-6 and J is TRBJ2-1; D gene uncertain. V lost 1 base, J lost 2 bases, and 3 bases lay in between. From germline, CDR1 is SGHVS and CDR2 FNYEAQ. CDR3 length equals 13 residues. CDR3 residues: CASSLDPYNEQFF. The DNA of the CDR3 is TGTGCCAGCAGCTTAGACCCCTACAATGAGCAGTTCTTC.

The chain has TRBV4-3 and TRBJ1-3; perhaps TRBD1 as D (5 bases). The V and J ends lost 0 bases and 0 bases respectively, with 9 bases between them. Per the germline V gene, CDR1 is LGHNA and CDR2 is YSLEER. The CDR3 has 16 amino acids. Written as DNA, the CDR3 is TGCGCCAGCAGCCAAGACAGGGCCACCTCTGGAAACACCATATATTTT. Its translation: CASSQDRATSGNTIYF.

The chain joins TRBV20-1 to TRBJ2-7; TRBD2 aligns across 8 bases. V lost 5 bases to trimming and J lost 4 bases; unmatched junction nucleotides: 4. Germline-derived CDR1 and CDR2 are DFQATT and SNEGSKA (reference sequence). This CDR3 contains 12 residues. The DNA for the CDR3 is TGCAGTGCTGAGCGGGAGAGGTACGAGCAGTACTTC. Residues: CSAERERYEQYF.

As concerns this clonotype: Just one base apart from a much larger clone, this may be a read error. J is TRBJ2-7 and V is TRBV7-9, with TRBD1 identical over 8 bases. The CDR3 is 11 amino acids. In germline, CDR1 is SEHNR, CDR2 FQNEAQ (reference sequence). The CDR3 spells CASSSMGQANF. DNA of the CDR3: TGTGCCAGCAGCTCCATGGGACAGGCGAACTTC.

This clonotype showed up many times. This chain connects TRBV4-1 to TRBJ1-5; D is ambiguous. The germline V gene has CDR1 MGHRA and CDR2 YSYEKL. CDR3 size: 16 residues. V lost 0 bases and J lost 0, with 9 bases in between. DNA for the CDR3: TGCGCCAGCAGCCAAGAGGGTGGTCATAGCAATCAGCCCCAGCATTTT. This codes for CASSQEGGHSNQPQHF.

This clonotype was detected ten times or more. CDR3 region: CASSDARTLSFSTDTQYF. DNA for the CDR3: TGTGCCAGCAGTGATGCCCGGACACTCAGTTTTAGCACAGATACGCAGTATTTT. This sequence joins TRBV2 and TRBJ2-3; D might be TRBD1 (5 bases). CDR3 length: 18 residues. Germline CDR1 SNHLY, CDR2 FYNNEI. Trimming shortened V by 3 bases and J by 0 bases, and 19 bases separated the two germline ends.

To note about this clonotype: At one boundary the junction diverges from the germline segment, which might be a read error. J is TRBJ2-4 and V is TRBV19; D gene ambiguous. The CDR3 runs to 11 residues. Germline V lookup: CDR1 LNHDA, CDR2 SQIVND (reference sequence). CDR3 sequence: CASTGQNIQHF. CDR3 bases: TGTGCCAGTACCGGTCAAAACATTCAGCACTTC.

There are many counts of this clonotype. The chain has TRBV28 and TRBJ1-2; D not resolved. The CDR3 runs 12 residues. V lost 8 bases, J lost 4 bases, and 11 bases lay in between. CDR1 is MDHEN and CDR2 is SYDVKM in the germline V gene. DNA for the CDR3: TGTGCCAGCGGACCGAAACTCTATGGCTACACCTTC. This translates into CASGPKLYGYTF.

This clonotype was recorded a few times. In DNA, the CDR3 is TGCGCCAGCAGCCAAGATCAGGCTAGCGGGGCCAAAAACATTCAGTACTTC. The encoded protein is CASSQDQASGAKNIQYF. The chain links TRBV4-3 to TRBJ2-4; TRBD2 matches 8 bases. V lost 0 bases, J lost 1 base, and 5 bases stayed unmatched. There are 17 residues in the CDR3. CDR1 and CDR2 from the germline V gene are LGHNA and YSLEER.

The chain recombines TRBV12-3 or TRBV12-4 with TRBJ1-2; no clear D gene. Trimming left V 6 bases short and J 4 bases short, with 15 bases between. The CDR3 length is 14 residues. CDR3 loop: CASRGPGVSYGYTF. DNA of the CDR3: TGTGCCAGCAGAGGGCCCGGGGTTTCCTATGGCTACACCTTC.

This clonotype was observed a handful of times. This rearrangement joins TRBV19 to TRBJ2-5, with 7 bases that match TRBD1. The junction had 3 bases not matched to a gene; V was cut back by 5 bases and J by 0 bases. This CDR3 contains 14 residues. Germline lookup yields CDR1 LNHDA and CDR2 SQIVND (reference sequence). The CDR3 DNA is TGTGCCAGTAGTGCTGGGACAGACCAAGAGACCCAGTACTTC. It translates to CASSAGTDQETQYF.